Listed here are 8 T cell receptor beta chains from one sample, sequenced in a study of CD8 T cells in ankylosing spondylitis. TCRdb passed the 5' RACE reads through MiXCR, listing each CDR3 protein once. The repertoire consists of about 96,000 distinct CDR3 sequences, with roughly 10% occurring once and the leading ten covering roughly 5.5%. Sequenced material: blood, either unsorted or a sorted T cell fraction (not recorded which). Receptor source: a male donor with ankylosing spondylitis or in good health (not recorded which).

V and J are TRBV7-8 and TRBJ1-3; 10 bases agree with TRBD1. The CDR3 totals 18 residues. CDR1 SGHVS and CDR2 FQNEAQ come from the germline V gene. The V gene end was trimmed by 4 bases and the J gene end by 3 bases; junction bases not matched to a gene: 12. CDR3: CASSSRQGAAVYGNTIYF. DNA of the CDR3: TGTGCCAGCAGCTCCAGACAGGGGGCCGCGGTGTATGGAAACACCATATATTTT. Supplemented by reference TRBV7-8 and TRBJ1-3, the full variable domain reads GAGVSQSPRYKVAKRGQDVALRCDPISGHVSLFWYQQALGQGPEFLTYFQNEAQLDKSGLPSDRFFAERPEGSVSTLKIQRTQQEDSAVYLCASSSRQGAAVYGNTIYFGEGSWLTVV.

This clonotype was picked up many times. The rearrangement joins TRBV9 to TRBJ2-5, with 7 bases lining up with TRBD1. Looked up from germline, CDR1 is SGDLS and CDR2 is YYNGEE. The CDR3 totals 18 residues. With V trimmed by 0 bases and J by 0 bases, 11 bases remained unmatched. The CDR3 DNA sequence: TGTGCCAGCAGCGTAGGGGGACAGTTGGCGGACTACCAAGAGACCCAGTACTTC. It yields the protein CASSVGGQLADYQETQYF.

This clonotype came up many times. The gene calls are TRBV20-1 and TRBJ2-7, with TRBD1 identical over 10 bases. Germline V gene lookup returns CDR1 DFQATT and CDR2 SNEGSKA (reference sequence). The CDR3 is 14 amino acids. With 6 bases clipped from V and 4 bases from J, the junction kept 9 bases outside the gene matches. This CDR3 reads CSADPGTGVYEQYF. DNA for the CDR3: TGCAGTGCAGACCCCGGGACAGGGGTGTACGAGCAGTACTTC.

This clonotype occurred a few times. This sequence joins TRBV9 and TRBJ2-7; D is perhaps TRBD1 (5 bases). There are 12 residues in the CDR3. The germline gives CDR1 SGDLS, CDR2 YYNGEE. The ends were cut back, 4 bases at V and 8 bases at J, with 13 bases in the middle. This CDR3 is CASSPTSGKQYF. The CDR3, as DNA: TGTGCCAGCAGCCCCACGTCAGGGAAGCAGTACTTC.

Ten or more counts support this clonotype. This chain links TRBV15 with TRBJ2-7; 8 bases line up with TRBD1. Germline V lookup: CDR1 LNHNV, CDR2 YYDKDF (reference sequence). V gave up 3 bases and J gave up 7 bases; unmatched junction bases: 8. The CDR3 contains 14 residues. The CDR3 spells CATSSARGPLEQYF. DNA of the CDR3: TGTGCCACCAGCAGCGCCAGGGGGCCACTAGAGCAGTACTTC.

This clonotype was counted many times. The rearrangement links TRBV12-3 or TRBV12-4 to TRBJ1-1, with D possibly being TRBD1 (6 bases). The CDR3 is made up of 13 amino acids. The V gene lost 2 bases and the J gene lost 9 bases, with 13 bases spanning the gap. The DNA for the CDR3 is TGTGCCAGCAGTTTACGGGGGCGAAGAAAAGCTTTCTTT. It encodes CASSLRGRRKAFF.

The sample holds many counts of this clonotype. The chain employs TRBV12-3 or TRBV12-4 and TRBJ2-1; tentative D call: TRBD2 (5 bases). Trimming left V 0 bases short and J 8 bases short, with 17 bases between. There are 16 residues in the CDR3. The CDR3 DNA reads TGTGCCAGCAGTTTAGCCCGGGATCAGCCGGCCGATGAGCAGTTCTTC. Translated, it gives CASSLARDQPADEQFF.

The table lists this clonotype with a few counts. The gene calls are TRBV7-2 and TRBJ1-1; 7 bases agree with TRBD1. CDR1 and CDR2 from the germline V gene are SGHTA and FQGNSA. The CDR3 has 15 amino acids. Losses at the gene ends were 8 bases for V and 5 bases for J; bases not matched to a gene: 14. The CDR3 sequence is CASLVGGPRGTEAFF. The DNA of the CDR3 is TGTGCCAGCCTTGTAGGGGGCCCCCGGGGGACTGAAGCTTTCTTT.